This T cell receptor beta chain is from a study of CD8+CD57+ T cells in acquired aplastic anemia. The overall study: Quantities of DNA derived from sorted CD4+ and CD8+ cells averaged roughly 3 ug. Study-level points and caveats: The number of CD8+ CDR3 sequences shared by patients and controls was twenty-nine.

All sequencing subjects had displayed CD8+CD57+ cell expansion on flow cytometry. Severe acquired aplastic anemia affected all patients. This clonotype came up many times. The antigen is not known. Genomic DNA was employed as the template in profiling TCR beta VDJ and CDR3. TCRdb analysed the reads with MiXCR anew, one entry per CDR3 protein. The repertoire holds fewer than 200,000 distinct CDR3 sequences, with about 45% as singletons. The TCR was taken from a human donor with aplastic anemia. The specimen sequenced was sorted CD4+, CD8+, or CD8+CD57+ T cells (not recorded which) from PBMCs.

The chain's CDR3 is CASSVDRAAKNIQYF. The CDR3, as DNA: TGTGCCAGCAGTGTGGACAGGGCGGCCAAAAACATTCAGTACTTC. The chain joins TRBV2 to TRBJ2-4; 8 bases map to TRBD1. Losses at the gene ends were 4 bases for V and 1 base for J; bases not matched to a gene: 3. Germline CDR1 reads SNHLY; CDR2 reads FYNNEI. The CDR3 spans 15 residues.